This passage covers 2 T cell receptor beta chains from one sample sequenced in a study of cytomegalovirus exposure and HLA in healthy donors. Amplification used 60 Vbeta primers and 13 Jbeta primers. The method was immunoSEQ multiplex PCR; TCRdb's version includes in-frame clones alone and lacks a portion of them. Of around 170,000 clones listed, roughly 88% were seen once; the top ten hold 1.5%. The sample consisted of PBMCs. These receptors came from a woman under 30 in good health and CMV-seronegative.

V usage is TRBV5-1 and J usage is TRBJ2-2, with TRBD1 as a possible D gene (6 bases). The CDR3 contains 13 residues. V was cut by 0 bases and J by 11 bases, with 11 bases left in between. Germline-derived CDR1 and CDR2 are SGHRS and YFSETQ. As DNA, the CDR3 is TGCGCCAGCAGCTTGGATCAGGGGTTAGAGCTGTTTTTT. Amino acid sequence: CASSLDQGLELFF.

This clone has more than one count but fewer than ten. The chain combines TRBV5-6 with TRBJ1-2; no definite D call. Germline V gives CDR1 SGHDT, CDR2 YYEEEE. The CDR3 runs 13 residues. Trimming shortened V by 1 base and J by 4 bases, and 8 bases separated the two germline ends. CDR3 bases: TGTGCCAGCAGCTTGCCGCGGAGCTATGGCTACACCTTC. Protein: CASSLPRSYGYTF.